These 12 T cell receptor beta chains originate from one sample sequenced in a study of blood T cell repertoires in COVID-19. TCRdb's copy holds only in-frame clones and misses some; the assay was immunoSEQ multiplex PCR. The top ten hold approximately 12% of the sample, which has some 280,000 clones, about 89% seen once. The source material was peripheral blood. The source of these receptors is a woman aged 60 to 75 with acute or convalescent COVID-19.

The chain uses TRBV10-3 and TRBJ1-2, with no clear D. Germline V gene sequence: CDR1 ENHRY, CDR2 SYGVKD. Trimming removed 0 bases at V and 7 bases at J, with 9 bases between. This CDR3 is built from 13 residues. CDR3 nucleotides: TGTGCCATCAGTGAGTCGTGGCAGTCTGGCTACACCTTC. Protein product: CAISESWQSGYTF.

The chain employs TRBV12-3 or TRBV12-4 and TRBJ1-1, with D unresolved. Trimming took 2 bases from V and 1 from J, leaving 5 bases between them. This CDR3 region has 13 residues. DNA of the CDR3: TGTGCCAGCAGTTTATCAGAGAACACTGAAGCTTTCTTT. Translating it yields CASSLSENTEAFF.

The V gene is TRBV4-3, the J gene TRBJ1-4; a weak D match, TRBD1 (5 bases). V was clipped by 0 bases and J by 2 bases, with 16 bases between them. The CDR3 sequence is 18 residues long. In germline, CDR1 is LGHNA, CDR2 YSLEER. DNA for the CDR3: TGCGCCAGCAGCCAAGATCGGGGGGGTTGGAGTACTAATGAAAAACTGTTTTTT. This translates into CASSQDRGGWSTNEKLFF.

The chain recombines TRBV5-1 with TRBJ1-1; maybe TRBD1 (6 bases). V lost 7 bases and J 3 bases, leaving 19 bases between the germline ends. Germline CDR1 and CDR2: SGHRS and YFSETQ. This CDR3 comprises 15 residues. As DNA, the CDR3 is TGCGCCAGCCGCAGAACAGGGTCAGAGGACACTGAAGCTTTCTTT. This encodes CASRRTGSEDTEAFF.

This chain joins TRBV5-1 and TRBJ2-3; unclear D gene. CDR1 and CDR2 from the germline V gene are SGHRS and YFSETQ. V was shortened by 4 bases and J by 5 bases, with 8 bases between the two germline ends. CDR3 length equals 12 residues. CDR3 loop: CASSHVGDTQYF. CDR3 DNA: TGCGCCAGCAGCCACGTCGGAGATACGCAGTATTTT.

This rearrangement joins TRBV4-3 to TRBJ1-2, with 7 bases lining up with TRBD1. The CDR3 length is 13 residues. The germline V gene encodes CDR1 LGHNA and CDR2 YSLEER. V was clipped by 2 bases and J by 6 bases; unmatched bases: 3. CDR3 in amino acids: CASSQTRGNGYTF. CDR3 in DNA: TGCGCCAGCAGCCAAACCAGGGGGAATGGCTACACCTTC.

The chain uses TRBV28 and TRBJ2-1; 9 bases match TRBD2. The germline V gene has CDR1 MDHEN and CDR2 SYDVKM. Unmatched junction bases numbered 5, after V lost 3 bases and J lost 2 bases. The CDR3 loop spans 16 amino acids. The CDR3 bases are TGTGCCAGCAGTTTCACTAGCGGGTTGACCTACAATGAGCAGTTCTTC. It encodes CASSFTSGLTYNEQFF.

The chain recombines TRBV29-1 with TRBJ2-1, with D unclear. Per germline, CDR1 SQVTM and CDR2 ANQGSEA. CDR3 length: 11 amino acids. The germline V and J ends were trimmed by 1 base and 12 bases, with 10 bases remaining between them. The CDR3 DNA reads TGCAGCGTTGAAGCGAGACAAGGGCAGTTCTTC. It encodes CSVEARQGQFF.

V and J are TRBV5-4 and TRBJ2-1, with 7 bases lining up with TRBD1. Per the germline V gene, CDR1 is SGHNT and CDR2 is YYREEE (reference sequence). The CDR3 extends over 15 amino acids. Losses at the gene ends were 0 bases for V and 8 bases for J; bases not matched to a gene: 8. This CDR3 reads CASSLEAGGMDEQFF. CDR3 nucleotide sequence: TGTGCCAGCAGCTTGGAGGCAGGGGGTATGGATGAGCAGTTCTTC.

J is TRBJ1-2 and V is TRBV4-3; no reliable D call. Per the germline V gene, CDR1 is LGHNA and CDR2 is YSLEER. Trimming removed 0 bases at V and 1 base at J, with 12 bases between. This CDR3 region has 16 residues. CDR3: CASSQEVGKNNYGYTF. CDR3 DNA sequence: TGCGCCAGCAGCCAAGAGGTTGGCAAAAATAACTATGGCTACACCTTC.

This chain links TRBV28 with TRBJ1-2, with D possibly TRBD1 on 5 matching bases. Trimming stripped 7 bases from V and 5 bases from J, with 11 bases between. Per germline, CDR1 MDHEN and CDR2 SYDVKM. There are 12 residues in the CDR3. The CDR3 nucleotides read TGTGCCAGCACCCCCTCAGGGTATGGCTACACCTTC. This sequence encodes CASTPSGYGYTF.

This clone was seen more than once but under ten times. The chain carries TRBV27 and TRBJ2-3, with 12 bases aligning to TRBD1. V shed 3 bases and J 6 bases; nucleotides not matched to a gene: 4. The CDR3 is 15 residues long. Germline V gives CDR1 MNHEY, CDR2 SMNVEV (reference sequence). CDR3 in amino acids: CASSFGDRGRDTQYF. The CDR3 region has the DNA TGTGCCAGCAGTTTCGGGGACAGGGGGCGGGATACGCAGTATTTT.